The clone carrying this T cell receptor (beta chain) appeared once. The target antigen is unknown. This entry belongs to a study of cytomegalovirus exposure and HLA in healthy donors. Study outcomes and limitations: In a later analysis, the majority of CMV-associated beta chains seemingly showed HLA restriction. When analyzed later, a missense DCLRE1C variant was found to be linked to TCR beta V- and J-gene trimming.

CDR3 size: 15 residues. Germline V gene sequence: CDR1 SGHDN, CDR2 FVKESK. Primers: 60 Vbeta forward and 13 Jbeta reverse. Some clones are missing from TCRdb's copy, which holds only in-frame ones; the method was immunoSEQ multiplex PCR. The table has 100,000 to 150,000 clones, roughly 86% seen once. The receptor's source is a man between 18 and 35 years old in good health and CMV-seronegative. The chain uses TRBV14 and TRBJ2-5, with D perhaps matching TRBD2 (6 bases). The J call could be wrong; TRBJ2-7 is a better fit for the DNA end. The sample consisted of PBMCs. CDR3 loop: CASSQGLDSYNEQYF. The CDR3 bases are TGTGCCAGCAGCCAAGGACTAGACTCATATAACGAGCAGTACTTC.